This entry lists 31 T cell receptor beta chains sequenced from one sample in a study of identifying expanded T cells in peripheral blood. TCRdb's copy holds only in-frame clones and misses some; the assay was immunoSEQ multiplex PCR. The table shows under 70,000 clones, with more than 75% occurring only once. Specimen: blood. Receptor source: a person aged 18-69 years in good health.

This clone is medium-sized by share. The chain is built from TRBV7-2 and TRBJ1-5; D is unclear. Looked up from germline, CDR1 is SGHTA and CDR2 is FQGNSA. V was pared by 5 bases and J by 4 bases, with 9 bases between. This CDR3 is built from 13 residues. The CDR3 nucleotides read TGTGCCAGCAGCCACGGTGGGAATCAGCCCCAGCATTTT. The encoded protein is CASSHGGNQPQHF.

This clone occurred a few times. J is TRBJ2-3 and V is TRBV18; D gene uncertain. The V gene lost 0 bases and the J gene lost 2 bases, with 15 bases spanning the gap. The CDR3 runs to 17 residues. Germline loops: CDR1 KGHSH, CDR2 LQKENI. CDR3 coding DNA: TGTGCCAGCTCACCACCGAGGCACCCCGATGTCACAGATACGCAGTATTTT. Translating it yields CASSPPRHPDVTDTQYF.

This clone was recorded a few times. The chain combines TRBV6-1 with TRBJ1-6; perhaps TRBD1 as D (5 bases). Trimming removed 9 bases at V and 5 bases at J, with 14 bases between. The germline V gene encodes CDR1 MNHNS and CDR2 SASEGT. The CDR3 covers 14 residues. CDR3 sequence (DNA): TGTGCCAGTGGGGCGTGGGCGGATAATTCACCCCTCCACTTT. It translates to CASGAWADNSPLHF.

This chain connects TRBV4-3 to TRBJ2-2; 12 nucleotides align to TRBD2. The CDR3 covers 18 residues. The J segment lost 4 bases and the V segment lost 1 base, leaving 7 bases of the junction unmatched. The V gene's germline CDR1 is LGHNA and CDR2 YSLEER. In DNA form, the CDR3 reads TGCGCCAGCAGCCAAGTCCTAGCGGGAGGGCCGGTCACCGGGGAGCTGTTTTTT. Protein product: CASSQVLAGGPVTGELFF.

The table lists this clone with a count of one. The chain links TRBV25-1 to TRBJ2-6; perhaps TRBD2 as D (6 bases). V lost 4 bases and J 0 bases, leaving 16 bases between the germline ends. Germline lookup yields CDR1 MGHDK and CDR2 SYGVNS. The CDR3 runs to 18 residues. CDR3 in amino acids: CASSGGGSGGSGANVLTF. CDR3 in DNA: TGTGCCAGCAGTGGAGGAGGGAGTGGGGGCTCTGGGGCCAACGTCCTGACTTTC.

The chain couples TRBV19 to TRBJ2-1, with 7 bases aligning to TRBD2. This CDR3 comprises 15 residues. V lost 2 bases to trimming and J lost 5 bases; unmatched junction nucleotides: 6. Germline values: CDR1 LNHDA, CDR2 SQIVND (reference sequence). The CDR3, as DNA: TGTGCCAGTAGTATACTAGCGGACACGGACAATGAGCAGTTCTTC. Protein sequence: CASSILADTDNEQFF.

This chain connects TRBV7-2 to TRBJ1-2, with 7 bases aligning to TRBD1. This CDR3 contains 13 residues. Germline CDR1 and CDR2: SGHTA and FQGNSA. The V segment lost 7 bases and the J segment 4 bases; nucleotides outside the gene matches: 6. CDR3 residues: CASTDRVLYGYTF. The DNA for the CDR3 is TGTGCCAGCACCGACAGGGTTCTCTATGGCTACACCTTC.

The rearrangement uses TRBV4-3 and TRBJ2-3; D is unresolved. This CDR3 spans 16 amino acids. With 0 bases removed from V and 4 bases from J, the gap between germline ends came to 14 bases. CDR1 is LGHNA, CDR2 YSLEER, per germline. Written as DNA, the CDR3 is TGCGCCAGCAGCCAAGAATGGAAGGCGAGCTCAGATACGCAGTATTTT. Protein: CASSQEWKASSDTQYF.

The V and J genes are TRBV5-1 and TRBJ1-1; 9 bases line up with TRBD1. J was trimmed by 0 bases and V by 0 bases; bases with no gene match: 9. CDR3 length: 18 amino acids. Germline V gives CDR1 SGHRS, CDR2 YFSETQ. The CDR3 DNA sequence: TGCGCCAGCAGCTTGGGCGGACAGGGGAATCTTGTGAACACTGAAGCTTTCTTT. It yields the protein CASSLGGQGNLVNTEAFF.

This chain connects TRBV27 to TRBJ1-1; D is uncertain. This CDR3 is built from 14 residues. V lost 6 bases and J lost 0, with 11 bases in between. CDR1 MNHEY and CDR2 SMNVEV come from the germline V gene (reference sequence). CDR3 in amino acids: CASSRQSLNTEAFF. The CDR3 DNA reads as TGTGCCAGCAGCCGACAATCTTTGAACACTGAAGCTTTCTTT.

The chain recombines TRBV2 with TRBJ1-3, with a weak D call TRBD1 (5 bases). Germline-derived CDR1 and CDR2 are SNHLY and FYNNEI. The V and J ends lost 6 bases and 0 bases respectively, with 15 bases between them. The CDR3 runs to 16 residues. The CDR3 bases are TGTGCCAGCAGCGCTCTGGGGGACCGCTCTGGAAACACCATATATTTT. It encodes CASSALGDRSGNTIYF. Full variable domain (rest looked up from reference TRBV2 and TRBJ1-3): EPEVTQTPSHQVTQMGQEVILRCVPISNHLYFYWYRQILGQKVEFLVSFYNNEISEKSEIFDDQFSVERPDGSNFTLKIRSTKLEDSAMYFCASSALGDRSGNTIYFGEGSWLTVV.

This rearrangement joins TRBV7-9 to TRBJ1-4; 9 bases align to TRBD1. The CDR3 spans 15 residues. From germline, CDR1 is SEHNR and CDR2 FQNEAQ (reference sequence). The V gene end was trimmed by 5 bases and the J gene end by 2 bases; junction bases not matched to a gene: 3. CDR3 loop: CASSAGQGTNEKLFF. CDR3 bases: TGTGCCAGCAGCGCCGGACAGGGGACTAATGAAAAACTGTTTTTT.

The J gene is TRBJ2-1, the V gene TRBV15; 13 bases are a match to TRBD2. The CDR3 consists of 21 residues. Germline V gives CDR1 LNHNV, CDR2 YYDKDF (reference sequence). V was clipped by 3 bases and J by 4 bases; unmatched bases: 18. The chain's CDR3 is CATSSWSFATSGRTMYNEQFF. CDR3 DNA sequence: TGTGCCACCAGCAGTTGGTCCTTTGCGACTAGCGGGAGGACAATGTACAATGAGCAGTTCTTC.

The V call is TRBV30, the J call TRBJ2-5; TRBD1 agrees at 8 bases. Losses at the gene ends were 7 bases for V and 1 base for J; bases not matched to a gene: 5. The CDR3 consists of 13 residues. The germline gives CDR1 GTSNPN, CDR2 SVGIG (reference sequence). CDR3 region: CASRQGPQETQYF. In DNA form, the CDR3 reads TGTGCCTCGCGACAGGGGCCCCAAGAGACCCAGTACTTC.

J is TRBJ2-5 and V is TRBV10-1; D is perhaps TRBD1 (6 bases). There are 13 residues in the CDR3. CDR1 WNHNN and CDR2 SYGVQD come from the germline V gene (reference sequence). Trimming removed 7 bases at V and 4 bases at J, with 13 bases between. The CDR3 reads CASNREQGETQYF. In DNA, the CDR3 is TGCGCCAGCAACAGGGAACAGGGAGAGACCCAGTACTTC.

The chain recombines TRBV30 with TRBJ1-5; the D is unclear. CDR1 and CDR2 (germline): GTSNPN, SVGIG (reference sequence). The CDR3 is made up of 13 amino acids. V lost 2 bases and J lost 0, with 5 bases in between. CDR3: CAWSLDSNQPQHF. CDR3 DNA: TGTGCCTGGAGTCTGGATAGCAATCAGCCCCAGCATTTT.

This rearrangement joins TRBV19 to TRBJ2-1, with 11 bases fitting TRBD2. V gave up 10 bases and J gave up 1 base; unmatched junction bases: 9. The germline gives CDR1 LNHDA, CDR2 SQIVND (reference sequence). The CDR3 has 16 residues. CDR3 nucleotide sequence: TGTGCCACCGGAACTAGCGGGAGCAGGTCCTACAATGAGCAGTTCTTC. It yields the protein CATGTSGSRSYNEQFF. Looking up the rest from reference TRBV19 and TRBJ2-1 gives the full variable domain: DGGITQSPKYLFRKEGQNVTLSCEQNLNHDAMYWYRQDPGQGLRLIYYSQIVNDFQKGDIAEGYSVSREKKESFPLTVTSAQKNPTAFYLCATGTSGSRSYNEQFFGPGTRLTVL.

The rearrangement links TRBV15 to TRBJ2-5; D gene ambiguous. Germline values: CDR1 LNHNV, CDR2 YYDKDF (reference sequence). The CDR3 length is 15 residues. Between the trimmed V and J ends, which lost 2 bases and 2 bases, there was a span of 12 bases. As DNA, the CDR3 is TGTGCCACCAGCAGACCGTCTAGTCCTCAAGAGACCCAGTACTTC. It is translated as CATSRPSSPQETQYF.

This chain links TRBV6-5 with TRBJ2-6; D is uncertain. The CDR3 has 14 amino acids. Germline CDR1 and CDR2: MNHEY and SVGAGI. Trimming shortened V by 7 bases and J by 1 base, and 8 bases separated the two germline ends. The CDR3 region is CASNLASGANVLTF. The CDR3 bases are TGTGCCAGCAATTTGGCTTCTGGGGCCAACGTCCTGACTTTC.

The gene calls are TRBV18 and TRBJ2-7; TRBD2 matches 13 bases. The germline V gene encodes CDR1 KGHSH and CDR2 LQKENI. V was clipped by 2 bases and J by 5 bases; unmatched bases: 3. The CDR3 spans 15 residues. Here the CDR3 reads CASSPSGLAGHEQYF. The CDR3 DNA sequence: TGTGCCAGCTCACCATCGGGACTAGCGGGACACGAGCAGTACTTC. Together with reference TRBV18 and TRBJ2-7, the CDR3 gives the full variable domain: NAGVMQNPRHLVRRRGQEARLRCSPMKGHSHVYWYRQLPEEGLKFMVYLQKENIIDESGMPKERFSAEFPKEGPSILRIQQVVRGDSAAYFCASSPSGLAGHEQYFGPGTRLTVT.

The chain carries TRBV6-5 and TRBJ2-6; D call uncertain. Germline V lookup: CDR1 MNHEY, CDR2 SVGAGI. The CDR3 is made up of 13 amino acids. V was trimmed by 7 bases and J by 3 bases, leaving 7 bases between them. The CDR3 sequence: CASTGFGANVLTF. The CDR3 DNA reads as TGTGCCAGCACCGGTTTTGGGGCCAACGTCCTGACTTTC.

The V gene is TRBV6-5, the J gene TRBJ1-1; the D gene is possibly TRBD1 (6 bases). Germline assignment: CDR1 MNHEY and CDR2 SVGAGI. CDR3 length equals 14 residues. V was cut by 7 bases and J by 3 bases, with 15 bases left in between. CDR3 loop: CASKVGGAYTEAFF. The DNA of the CDR3 is TGTGCCAGCAAAGTCGGGGGGGCGTACACTGAAGCTTTCTTT.

The rearrangement uses TRBV5-6 and TRBJ2-3; D is unresolved. CDR1 is SGHDT, CDR2 YYEEEE, per germline. This CDR3 contains 13 residues. The V end lost 1 base, the J end lost 2 bases, and 5 bases lay between the germline ends. CDR3 residues: CASSLTNTDTQYF. CDR3 DNA sequence: TGTGCCAGCAGCTTGACAAACACAGATACGCAGTATTTT.

This sequence joins TRBV19 and TRBJ2-2; 7 bases agree with TRBD2. The CDR3 consists of 15 residues. Germline V gene sequence: CDR1 LNHDA, CDR2 SQIVND (reference sequence). With V trimmed by 6 bases and J by 3 bases, 7 bases remained unmatched. The CDR3: CASRWEGPDTGELFF. The CDR3 nucleotides are TGTGCCAGTAGATGGGAGGGGCCGGACACCGGGGAGCTGTTTTTT.

The chain uses TRBV18 and TRBJ2-4; D uncertain. The V end lost 2 bases, the J end lost 1 base, and 9 bases lay between the germline ends. Germline-derived CDR1 and CDR2 are KGHSH and LQKENI. The CDR3 extends over 15 amino acids. In DNA form, the CDR3 reads TGTGCCAGCTCACCAAACACTCCTGCCAAAAACATTCAGTACTTC. Translation gives CASSPNTPAKNIQYF. Full variable domain (rest looked up from reference TRBV18 and TRBJ2-4): NAGVMQNPRHLVRRRGQEARLRCSPMKGHSHVYWYRQLPEEGLKFMVYLQKENIIDESGMPKERFSAEFPKEGPSILRIQQVVRGDSAAYFCASSPNTPAKNIQYFGAGTRLSVL.

J is TRBJ2-3 and V is TRBV28, with D unresolved. The ends were cut back, 1 base at V and 0 bases at J, with 2 bases in the middle. Germline V gives CDR1 MDHEN, CDR2 SYDVKM. The CDR3 length is 13 residues. CDR3 in amino acids: CASSLYSTDTQYF. CDR3 DNA: TGTGCCAGCAGTTTATACAGCACAGATACGCAGTATTTT.

This clone came up a few times. The chain recombines TRBV5-1 with TRBJ1-4, with D possibly TRBD1 on 6 matching bases. This CDR3 comprises 15 residues. Germline V gives CDR1 SGHRS, CDR2 YFSETQ. V lost 4 bases and J lost 10, with 20 bases in between. The chain's CDR3 is CASSPPGGGAVKLFF. The CDR3 DNA reads TGCGCCAGCAGCCCCCCCGGGGGCGGGGCGGTAAAACTGTTTTTT.

The V gene is TRBV18, the J gene TRBJ1-4; possible D gene TRBD1, 6 bases. V was trimmed by 1 base and J by 5 bases, leaving 17 bases between them. This CDR3 is built from 17 residues. Germline loops: CDR1 KGHSH, CDR2 LQKENI. In DNA form, the CDR3 reads TGTGCCAGCTCACCACTCATAAAGGGGGGCCTGAATGAAAAACTGTTTTTT. Its protein product is CASSPLIKGGLNEKLFF.

The V and J genes are TRBV30 and TRBJ1-5; D is perhaps TRBD1 (5 bases). V was cut by 2 bases and J by 6 bases, with 17 bases left in between. Germline V lookup: CDR1 GTSNPN, CDR2 SVGIG (reference sequence). The CDR3 spans 15 residues. For the CDR3, the DNA is TGTGCCTGGAGTACCTCCTTCCTGGGGGGTCAGCCCCAGCATTTT. Translation gives CAWSTSFLGGQPQHF.

This sequence joins TRBV29-1 and TRBJ1-2, with D possibly matching TRBD1 (6 bases). Germline V gene data show CDR1 as SQVTM and CDR2 as ANQGSEA. Between the trimmed V and J ends, which lost 0 bases and 8 bases, there was a span of 10 bases. The CDR3 has 12 residues. The CDR3 protein is CSVEEGARGYTF. In DNA form, the CDR3 reads TGCAGCGTTGAAGAGGGGGCGAGAGGCTACACCTTC.

This sequence joins TRBV4-2 and TRBJ1-4, with a tentative D call TRBD1 (5 bases). Germline CDR1 and CDR2: LGHNA and YNFKEQ. Trimming took off 1 base at V and 6 bases at J, with 12 bases between the two ends. The CDR3 consists of 15 residues. The CDR3 spells CASSQAGALDEKLFF. Here the CDR3 DNA reads TGTGCCAGCAGCCAAGCTGGGGCGTTGGATGAAAAACTGTTTTTT.